The sample holds many counts of the clone carrying this T cell receptor beta chain. As yet, its antigen is unknown. RNA transcripts served as the template for amplifying TCR beta CDR3 regions. HTBI primers drove first-round RT-PCR of the TCR CDR3. TCRdb reprocessed the multiplex PCR reads with MiXCR, giving one entry per CDR3 protein. The sample has over 250,000 distinct CDR3 sequences; over 15% are singletons. These data belong to a study of T cells in Graves' hyperthyroidism and ophthalmopathy. Study results and caveats: A 13 V-J signature model discriminated ophthalmopathy versus stable hyperthyroidism.

CDR1 and CDR2 (germline): SGHRS, YFSETQ. CDR3 length equals 15 residues. The trim removed 4 bases at V and 6 bases at J, leaving 8 bases unmatched. Input material: blood. The chain joins TRBV5-1 to TRBJ2-7, with 12 bases that match TRBD2. This TCR derives from a woman between 55 and 75 years old with Graves' ophthalmopathy. CDR3 sequence reads: CASSTMTSGSGEQYF. CDR3 coding DNA: TGCGCCAGCAGCACAATGACTAGCGGGAGTGGCGAGCAGTACTTC.